A single sample gave rise to the 27 T cell receptor beta chains below, sequenced in a study of blood T cells in healthy people across ages. Next came a second PCR, run for roughly 6 to 11 cycles, which used a sample-barcoded 5' primer along with a J-beta primer mix. Each CDR3 protein is one row after TCRdb ran MiXCR on the 5' RACE reads. The sample has approximately 1,000,000 distinct CDR3 sequences; roughly two fifths are singletons. Source material: blood. The receptors shown here come from a young man in good health.

The chain links TRBV6-2 or TRBV6-3 to TRBJ1-2; TRBD1 might be the D (5 bases). CDR1 is MNHEY, CDR2 SVGEGT, per germline. The CDR3 is 16 residues long. V was cut by 5 bases and J by 7 bases, with 23 bases left in between. CDR3 sequence reads: CASSASRDSPTGGYTF. CDR3 nucleotides: TGTGCCAGCAGTGCTTCCCGGGACTCCCCTACGGGTGGCTACACCTTC.

This clonotype was found a few times. DNA for the CDR3: TGTGCCAGCAGGGCGGGACTCAGAGGCGATCAGCCCCAGCATTTT. Encoded protein: CASRAGLRGDQPQHF. The chain has TRBV28 and TRBJ1-5; TRBD1 is a possible D gene (5 bases). Trimming stripped 6 bases from V and 5 bases from J, with 17 bases between. The CDR3 has 15 residues. Per germline, CDR1 MDHEN and CDR2 SYDVKM.

A note on this clonotype: Sequence at one end of the junction differs from germline and may be a read error. The chain is built from TRBV18 and TRBJ1-2, with D uncertain. The CDR3 sequence is 18 residues long. CDR1 is KGHSH and CDR2 is LQKENI in the germline V gene. This CDR3 is CASSSPEHLAYTDYGYTF. CDR3 in DNA: TGTGCCAGCTCATCACCAGAGCATTTGGCTTACACTGACTATGGCTACACCTTC.

The sample holds a few counts of this clonotype. This sequence joins TRBV11-2 and TRBJ2-7; D is ambiguous. Trimming pared 2 bases from V and 2 bases from J, leaving 7 bases between. The germline V gene has CDR1 SGHAT and CDR2 FQNNGV. This CDR3 contains 13 residues. The CDR3: CASSLLHTYEQYF. The CDR3 DNA reads as TGTGCCAGCAGCTTACTCCATACCTACGAGCAGTACTTC.

This clonotype turned up a few times. This chain connects TRBV27 to TRBJ2-7; D uncertain. Germline V gene data show CDR1 as MNHEY and CDR2 as SMNVEV (reference sequence). The CDR3 consists of 13 residues. V lost 3 bases and J 7 bases, leaving 13 bases between the germline ends. CDR3 amino acids: CASSFQTSREQYF. The DNA for the CDR3 is TGTGCCAGCAGTTTCCAAACCTCCCGGGAGCAGTACTTC.

This clonotype has just a few counts. The J gene is TRBJ2-2, the V gene TRBV4-3, with D possibly being TRBD1 or TRBD2 (5 bases each). Germline V gene lookup returns CDR1 LGHNA and CDR2 YSLEER. Trimming took 7 bases from V and 1 from J, leaving 16 bases between them. The CDR3 covers 16 residues. CDR3 in DNA: TGCGCCAGCAAGAGGGGAGCCACGTTGAACACCGGGGAGCTGTTTTTT. It is translated as CASKRGATLNTGELFF.

The CDR3 sequence is CASSVETAAYGYTF. The CDR3 coding sequence is TGTGCCAGCAGCGTAGAAACGGCAGCCTATGGCTACACCTTC. V gene TRBV9 combines with J gene TRBJ1-2; no firm D call. This CDR3 is built from 14 residues. Germline CDR1 is SGDLS and CDR2 is YYNGEE. Between the trimmed V and J ends, which lost 0 bases and 4 bases, there was a span of 10 bases. The full variable domain, in which reference TRBV9 and TRBJ1-2 provide the parts outside the CDR3, is DSGVTQTPKHLITATGQRVTLRCSPRSGDLSVYWYQQSLDQGLQFLIQYYNGEERAKGNILERFSAQQFPDLHSELNLSSLELGDSALYFCASSVETAAYGYTFGSGTRLTVV.

The table lists this clonotype with a few counts. This chain uses TRBV4-3 with TRBJ2-1; D possibly matches TRBD1 or TRBD2 (5 bases each). The J call could be wrong; TRBJ2-7 is a better fit for the DNA end. The CDR3 runs 17 residues. Germline loops: CDR1 LGHNA, CDR2 YSLEER. CDR3 sequence reads: CASSQDLMGVRYNEQYF. DNA for the CDR3: TGCGCCAGCAGCCAAGATCTAATGGGGGTAAGATACAATGAGCAGTACTTC.

This clonotype appeared a few times. The CDR3 DNA sequence: TGTGCCAGCAGCGTAGCTACTAGAGTTCTCGGGAGAGCCTATGGCTACACCTTC. It encodes CASSVATRVLGRAYGYTF. This chain joins TRBV9 and TRBJ1-2; D is unresolved. CDR1 SGDLS and CDR2 YYNGEE come from the germline V gene. The CDR3 runs to 18 residues. The V end was cut by 0 bases, the J end by 4 bases, with 22 bases between.

The rearrangement joins TRBV29-1 to TRBJ2-2, with D maybe TRBD2 (5 bases). V was shortened by 4 bases and J by 3 bases, with 18 bases between the two germline ends. In germline, CDR1 is SQVTM, CDR2 ANQGSEA. The CDR3 has 16 residues. CDR3 in DNA: TGCAGCGTTGTTCGCCCAGGCGGGTCGGACACCGGGGAGCTGTTTTTT. Protein product: CSVVRPGGSDTGELFF.

This clonotype has only a few counts. The chain is built from TRBV7-3 and TRBJ1-1; D not resolved. The V and J ends lost 1 base and 1 base respectively, with 7 bases between them. This CDR3 has 14 amino acids. Germline V gives CDR1 SGHTA, CDR2 FQGTGA. The chain's CDR3 is CASSLIGRNTEAFF. The CDR3 nucleotides read TGTGCCAGCAGCTTAATAGGGAGGAACACTGAAGCTTTCTTT. The whole variable domain, remainder taken from reference TRBV7-3 and TRBJ1-1, is GAGVSQTPSNKVTEKGKYVELRCDPISGHTALYWYRQSLGQGPEFLIYFQGTGAADDSGLPNDRFFAVRPEGSVSTLKIQRTERGDSAVYLCASSLIGRNTEAFFGQGTRLTVV.

This chain joins TRBV9 and TRBJ1-2; D not certain. The V end lost 4 bases, the J end lost 4 bases, and 11 bases lay between the germline ends. The V gene's germline CDR1 is SGDLS and CDR2 YYNGEE. There are 13 residues in the CDR3. Here the CDR3 DNA reads TGTGCCAGCAGCCAAGACCAGTCCTATGGCTACACCTTC. Its protein is CASSQDQSYGYTF.

The chain recombines TRBV6-2 or TRBV6-3 with TRBJ1-1; 9 nucleotides match TRBD1. Germline assignment: CDR1 MNHEY and CDR2 SVGEGT. The length of the CDR3 is 16 residues. The ends lost 7 bases at V and 5 bases at J; junction bases unmatched: 14. The CDR3 nucleotides read TGTGCCAGCATTTCCCCGCTGACAGGGGGAAGAACTGAAGCTTTCTTT. Protein: CASISPLTGGRTEAFF.

The rearrangement links TRBV12-3 or TRBV12-4 to TRBJ1-2; 9 bases are a match to TRBD1. The junction had 7 bases not matched to a gene; V was cut back by 8 bases and J by 6 bases. The CDR3 totals 13 residues. The CDR3 reads CASGDRAQHGYTF. For the CDR3, the DNA is TGTGCCAGCGGGGACAGGGCTCAGCATGGCTACACCTTC.

V gene TRBV20-1 combines with J gene TRBJ1-5, with 10 bases that match TRBD1. V was pared by 1 base and J by 5 bases, with 2 bases of the junction left unmatched. The CDR3 loop spans 14 amino acids. Germline V gene lookup returns CDR1 DFQATT and CDR2 SNEGSKA (reference sequence). CDR3 amino acids: CSARGDRGYQPQHF. The DNA for the CDR3 is TGCAGTGCTAGAGGGGACAGGGGCTATCAGCCCCAGCATTTT.

V is TRBV14 and J is TRBJ1-1, with a weak D call TRBD1 (5 bases). V lost 7 bases to trimming and J lost 3 bases, with 18 bases between them. The CDR3 is 15 amino acids. Germline CDR1 is SGHDN and CDR2 is FVKESK. The CDR3 is CASTSEGRAYTEAFF. CDR3 DNA: TGTGCCAGCACTTCCGAGGGGAGAGCGTACACTGAAGCTTTCTTT.

In its sample, this clonotype was seen a few times. The rearrangement links TRBV3-1 to TRBJ1-2, with a weak D call TRBD1 (5 bases). CDR3 length: 14 amino acids. V dropped 4 bases and J dropped 6 bases, with 15 bases sitting between them. Germline V gene sequence: CDR1 LGHDT, CDR2 YNNKEL (reference sequence). The CDR3 loop is CASSPRGSSNGYTF. CDR3 sequence (DNA): TGTGCCAGCAGCCCCCGGGGGAGCTCCAATGGCTACACCTTC.

V and J are TRBV7-3 and TRBJ2-6; unclear D gene. With 3 bases removed from V and 3 bases from J, the gap between germline ends came to 9 bases. CDR1 is SGHTA, CDR2 FQGTGA, per germline. The CDR3 totals 15 residues. CDR3: CASSFPTGGANVLTF. The CDR3 bases are TGTGCCAGCAGCTTCCCCACGGGTGGGGCCAACGTCCTGACTTTC.

The rearrangement joins TRBV20-1 to TRBJ2-1; D is undetermined. Germline V CDR1 and CDR2: DFQATT, SNEGSKA (reference sequence). Between the trimmed V and J ends, which lost 2 bases and 7 bases, there was a span of 12 bases. The CDR3 runs 13 residues. The DNA of the CDR3 is TGCAGTGCTAGACTCCCACTATCAAATGAGCAGTTCTTC. Translated, it gives CSARLPLSNEQFF.

The genes are TRBV9 and TRBJ1-4, with unresolved D. CDR3 length: 14 residues. Germline CDR1 and CDR2: SGDLS and YYNGEE. Trimming removed 1 base at V and 7 bases at J, with 11 bases between. The CDR3: CASSVTIVPEKLFF. CDR3 nucleotide sequence: TGTGCCAGCAGCGTAACGATCGTCCCTGAAAAACTGTTTTTT.

This clonotype was counted between two and nine times. The chain carries TRBV7-9 and TRBJ1-1; tentative D call: TRBD1 (5 bases). Germline CDR1 reads SEHNR; CDR2 reads FQNEAQ (reference sequence). CDR3 size: 16 residues. V gave up 6 bases and J gave up 8 bases, with 25 bases separating them. This chain's CDR3 is CASSLGEGTKNREAFF. The CDR3, as DNA: TGTGCCAGCAGTTTGGGGGAGGGGACGAAGAACAGGGAAGCTTTCTTT.

This clonotype came up a few times. The chain couples TRBV10-3 to TRBJ2-1; D uncertain. The V gene lost 7 bases and the J gene lost 8 bases, with 15 bases spanning the gap. This CDR3 contains 13 residues. CDR1 is ENHRY, CDR2 SYGVKD, per germline. The CDR3 is CAINPTNGDEQFF. DNA of the CDR3: TGTGCCATCAACCCCACCAATGGCGATGAGCAGTTCTTC.

This clonotype has just a few counts. The chain links TRBV4-1 to TRBJ1-1; D is uncertain. This CDR3 spans 16 amino acids. V was trimmed by 1 base and J by 0 bases, leaving 12 bases between them. From germline, CDR1 is MGHRA and CDR2 YSYEKL. CDR3 sequence (DNA): TGCGCCAGCAGCCAAGGGCGAGTGGTACTGAACACTGAAGCTTTCTTT. Translation gives CASSQGRVVLNTEAFF.

In the case of this clonotype: The junction shows a germline mismatch at one end, possibly a read error. The rearrangement uses TRBV9 and TRBJ2-4; 7 bases are shared with TRBD2. This CDR3 is 15 amino acids long. Germline V gene lookup returns CDR1 SGDLS and CDR2 YYNGEE. Here the CDR3 DNA reads TGTGCCAGCAGCGTAGAGGCTAGCGGTCTAAACATTCGGTACTTC. Protein: CASSVEASGLNIRYF.

This clonotype was detected only once. The chain joins TRBV11-2 to TRBJ1-1, with 7 bases fitting TRBD1. With 1 base clipped from V and 5 bases from J, the junction kept 7 bases outside the gene matches. This CDR3 region has 15 residues. The V gene's germline CDR1 is SGHAT and CDR2 FQNNGV. In nucleotides, the CDR3 is TGTGCCAGCAGCTTAGTCGAGGGGGCTGGGACTGAAGCTTTCTTT. This translates into CASSLVEGAGTEAFF.

This clonotype was seen repeatedly, ten times or more. The CDR3 loop reads CASSVGGYEQFF. CDR3 nucleotides: TGTGCCAGCAGCGTAGGGGGGTATGAGCAGTTCTTC. The J gene is TRBJ2-1, the V gene TRBV9; D possibly matches TRBD1 or TRBD2 (5 bases each). There are 12 residues in the CDR3. Trimming left V 0 bases short and J 8 bases short, with 6 bases between. The V gene's germline CDR1 is SGDLS and CDR2 YYNGEE.

The chain uses TRBV7-3 and TRBJ1-6, with no clear D. The CDR3 loop spans 15 amino acids. CDR1 is SGHTA, CDR2 FQGTGA, per germline. V was clipped by 1 base and J by 7 bases, with 11 bases between them. The CDR3 DNA sequence: TGTGCCAGCAGCTTAAAGAGGGCTGGAAATTCACCCCTCCACTTT. It is translated as CASSLKRAGNSPLHF.